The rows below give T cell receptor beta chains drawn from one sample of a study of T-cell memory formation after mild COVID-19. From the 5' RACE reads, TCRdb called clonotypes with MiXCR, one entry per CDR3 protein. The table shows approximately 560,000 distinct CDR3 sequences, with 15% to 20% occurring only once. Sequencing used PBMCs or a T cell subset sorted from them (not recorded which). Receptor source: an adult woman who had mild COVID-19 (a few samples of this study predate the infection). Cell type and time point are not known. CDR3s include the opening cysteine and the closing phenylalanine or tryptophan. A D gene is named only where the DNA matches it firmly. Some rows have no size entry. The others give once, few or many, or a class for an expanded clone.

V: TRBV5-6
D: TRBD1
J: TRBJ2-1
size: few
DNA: TGTGCCAGCAGCTGGGACAGGGGCTTCTACAATGAGCAGTTCTTC
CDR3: CASSWDRGFYNEQFF

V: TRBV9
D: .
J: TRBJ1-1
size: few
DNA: TGTGCCAGCAGCGTATCCCTGGGCGACACTGAAGCTTTCTTT
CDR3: CASSVSLGDTEAFF

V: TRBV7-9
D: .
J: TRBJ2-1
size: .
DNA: TGTGCCAGCAGCCCGAAGCTGGATTACAATGAGCAGTTCTTC
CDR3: CASSPKLDYNEQFF

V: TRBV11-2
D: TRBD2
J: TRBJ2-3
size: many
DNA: TGTGCCAGCAGCTTAGGCGGACTAGCGATCAGCACAGATACGCAGTATTTT
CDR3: CASSLGGLAISTDTQYF

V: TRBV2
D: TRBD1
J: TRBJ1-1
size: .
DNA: TGTGCCAGCAGAGAGACAGGGGGGAACACTGAAGCTTTCTTT
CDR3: CASRETGGNTEAFF

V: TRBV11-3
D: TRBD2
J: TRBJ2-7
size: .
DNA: TGTGCCAGCAGCCGCCGCGGGAGCGGAGCGCCCTACGAGCAGTACTTC
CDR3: CASSRRGSGAPYEQYF

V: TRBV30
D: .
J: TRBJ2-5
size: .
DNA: TGTGCCTGGCAACAGGGATGGAAAGAGACCCAGTACTTC
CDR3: CAWQQGWKETQYF

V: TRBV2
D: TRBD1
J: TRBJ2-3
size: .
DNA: TGTGCCAGCATTGACAGGGTTCTCACAGATACGCAGTATTTT
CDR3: CASIDRVLTDTQYF

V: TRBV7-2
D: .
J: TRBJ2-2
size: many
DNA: TGTGCCAGCAGCCTAGTAGGGAACACCGGGGAGCTGTTTTTT
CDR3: CASSLVGNTGELFF

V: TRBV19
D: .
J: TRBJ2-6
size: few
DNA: TGTGCCAGTAAGGTCCAGTCTGGGGCCAACGTCCTGACTTTC
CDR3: CASKVQSGANVLTF

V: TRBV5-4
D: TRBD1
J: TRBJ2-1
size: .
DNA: TGTGCCAGCACCCCGGGACAGGGCCAAGTGGTCAATGAGCAGTTCTTC
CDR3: CASTPGQGQVVNEQFF

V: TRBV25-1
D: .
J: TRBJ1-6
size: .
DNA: TGTGCCAGCAGTGAACCGGGACGGAAGAATTCACCCCTCCACTTT
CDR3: CASSEPGRKNSPLHF

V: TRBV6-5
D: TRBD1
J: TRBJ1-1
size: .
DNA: TGTGCCAGCACCCCGGGACAGGGGAGGAGGTACACTGAAGCTTTCTTT
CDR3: CASTPGQGRRYTEAFF

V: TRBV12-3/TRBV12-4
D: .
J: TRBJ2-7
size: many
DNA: TGTGCCACCTGGACAGCGAGCTCCTACGAGCAGTACTTC
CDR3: CATWTASSYEQYF

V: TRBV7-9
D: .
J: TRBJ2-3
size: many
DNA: TGTGCCAGCAGCTTCCCCTCAGGGGGCACAGATACGCAGTATTTT
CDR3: CASSFPSGGTDTQYF

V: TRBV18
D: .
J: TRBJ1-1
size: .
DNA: TGTGCCAGCTCACCACCGCTAGATTTGAACACTGAAGCTTTCTTT
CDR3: CASSPPLDLNTEAFF

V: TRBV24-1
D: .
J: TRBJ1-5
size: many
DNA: TGTGCCACCAGTCCCCAGGGCCCAAGCAATCAGCCCCAGCATTTT
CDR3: CATSPQGPSNQPQHF

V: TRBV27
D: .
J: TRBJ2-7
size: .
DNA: TGTGCCAGCAGTTTATCGGTCAGGGGGGCGAGCTCCTACGAGCAGTACTTC
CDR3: CASSLSVRGASSYEQYF

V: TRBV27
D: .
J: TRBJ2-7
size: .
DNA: TGTGCCAGCAGTTTGAAGGACACTTCCTACGAGCAGTACTTC
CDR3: CASSLKDTSYEQYF

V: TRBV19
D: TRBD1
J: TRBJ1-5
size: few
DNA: TGTGCCAGTCGGGACAGGGGATCTGGTCAGCCCCAGCATTTT
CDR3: CASRDRGSGQPQHF

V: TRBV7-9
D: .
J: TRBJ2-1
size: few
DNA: TGTGCCAGCAGCTCCCGACTACCTTCCTACAATGAGCAGTTCTTC
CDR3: CASSSRLPSYNEQFF

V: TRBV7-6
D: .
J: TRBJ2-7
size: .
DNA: TGTGCCAGCAGTAATGGGGGGACCTACGAGCAGTACTTC
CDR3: CASSNGGTYEQYF

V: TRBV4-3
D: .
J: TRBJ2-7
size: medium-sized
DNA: TGCGCCAGCAGCCAAGTTGCGGATTTCTCCTACGAGCAGTACTTC
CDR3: CASSQVADFSYEQYF

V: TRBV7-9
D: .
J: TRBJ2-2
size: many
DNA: TGTGCCAGCCACTTCGGGACACCTGAAAAAAACACCGGGGAGCTGTTTTTT
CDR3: CASHFGTPEKNTGELFF

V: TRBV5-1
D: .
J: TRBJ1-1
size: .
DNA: TGCGCCAGCAGCGTTAGTACAGAGAACACTGAAGCTTTCTTT
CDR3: CASSVSTENTEAFF

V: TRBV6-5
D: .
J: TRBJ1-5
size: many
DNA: TGTGCCAGCAGTTACTCTCAGGGAGGCAATCAGCCCCAGCATTTT
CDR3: CASSYSQGGNQPQHF

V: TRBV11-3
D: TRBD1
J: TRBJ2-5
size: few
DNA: TGTGCCAGCAGCACAGGGGGCGCAGAGACCCAGTACTTC
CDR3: CASSTGGAETQYF

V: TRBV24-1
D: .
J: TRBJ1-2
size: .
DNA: TGTGCCGTGGAGGCTAACTATGGCTACACCTTC
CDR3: CAVEANYGYTF

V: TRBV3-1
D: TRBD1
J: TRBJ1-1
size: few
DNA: TGTGCCAGCAGCCGATTGGGACAGGGTAACACTGAAGCTTTCTTT
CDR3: CASSRLGQGNTEAFF

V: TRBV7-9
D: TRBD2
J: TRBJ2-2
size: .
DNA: TGTGCCAGCACAACTAGCGGGAACCGGAACACCGGGGAGCTGTTTTTT
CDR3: CASTTSGNRNTGELFF

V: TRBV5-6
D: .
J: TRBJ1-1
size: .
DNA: TGTGCCAGCAGCTTGGTGGTGGGGATAGACGAAGAAGCTTTCTTT
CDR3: CASSLVVGIDEEAFF

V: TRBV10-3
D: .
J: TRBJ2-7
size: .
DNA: TGTGCCATCCGCGGGCCAGACCTTAACTCCTACGAGCAGTACTTC
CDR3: CAIRGPDLNSYEQYF

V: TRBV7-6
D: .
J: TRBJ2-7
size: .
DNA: TGTGCCAGCAGCTCCCCGGGACCTGGGACCTACGAGCAGTACTTC
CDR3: CASSSPGPGTYEQYF

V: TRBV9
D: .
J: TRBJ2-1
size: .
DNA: TGTGCCAGCAGCCCACCGCTTAGGAATGAGCAGTTCTTC
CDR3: CASSPPLRNEQFF

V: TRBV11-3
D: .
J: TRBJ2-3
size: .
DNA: TGTGCCAGCAGCTTAGAGGCGGCCTATACGCAGTATTTT
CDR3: CASSLEAAYTQYF

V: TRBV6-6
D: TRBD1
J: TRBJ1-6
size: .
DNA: TGTGCCAGCAGTTACGGGGCCCAGGGGGGGGATTCACCCCTCCACTTT
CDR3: CASSYGAQGGDSPLHF

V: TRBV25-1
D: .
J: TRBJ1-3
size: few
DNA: TGTGCCAGCAGTGAACCCGCGTCTGGAAACACCATATATTTT
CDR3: CASSEPASGNTIYF

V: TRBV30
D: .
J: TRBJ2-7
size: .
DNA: TGTGCCTGGAGCCTTACAGGGTATGAGCAGTACTTC
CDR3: CAWSLTGYEQYF

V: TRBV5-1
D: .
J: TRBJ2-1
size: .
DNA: TGCGCCAGCAGCCCCTCTTATGATGAGCAGTTCTTC
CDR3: CASSPSYDEQFF

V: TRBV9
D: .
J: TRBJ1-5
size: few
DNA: TGTGCCAGCAGTTCCCATAACGGGCATCAGCCCCAGCATTTT
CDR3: CASSSHNGHQPQHF

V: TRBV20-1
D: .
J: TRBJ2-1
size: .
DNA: TGCAGTGCTAGACCAGGGACTTACCTCTCCTACAATGAGCAGTTCTTC
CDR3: CSARPGTYLSYNEQFF

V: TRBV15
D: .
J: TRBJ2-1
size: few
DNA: TGTGCCACTACTGCGGCCCCCTACAATGAGCAGTTCTTC
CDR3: CATTAAPYNEQFF

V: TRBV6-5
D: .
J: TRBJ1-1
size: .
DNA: TGTGCCAGCAGACGTACCGGGACAAATATTGAAGCTTTCTTT
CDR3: CASRRTGTNIEAFF

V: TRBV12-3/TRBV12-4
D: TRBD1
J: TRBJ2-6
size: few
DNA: TGTGCCGGGGGACAGGGGGCACGAGGGGCCAACGTCCTGACTTTC
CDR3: CAGGQGARGANVLTF

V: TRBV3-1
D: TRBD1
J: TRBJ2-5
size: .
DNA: TGTGCCAGCAGCCGAGGGGGCGTGAAGACCCAGTACTTC
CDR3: CASSRGGVKTQYF

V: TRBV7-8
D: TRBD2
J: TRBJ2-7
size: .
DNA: TGTGCCAGCAGCTTAGGTGGAGCGGGAGGGCCCTCCTACGAGCAGTACTTC
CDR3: CASSLGGAGGPSYEQYF

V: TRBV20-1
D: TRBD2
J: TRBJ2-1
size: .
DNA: TGCAGTGCTAGAGATGCGGGAGGGCCGAGGAATGAGCAGTTCTTC
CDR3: CSARDAGGPRNEQFF

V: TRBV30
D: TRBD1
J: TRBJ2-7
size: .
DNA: TGTGCCTGGGGCCGGGACAGAAATTACGAGCAGTACTTC
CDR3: CAWGRDRNYEQYF

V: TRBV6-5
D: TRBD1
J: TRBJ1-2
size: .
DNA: TGTGCCAGCAGAACCTCCGGGACAGTCTATGGCTACACCTTC
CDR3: CASRTSGTVYGYTF

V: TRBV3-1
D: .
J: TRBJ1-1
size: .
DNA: TGTGCCAGCAGTAAGGGGGGGGGCCGCACTGAAGCTTTCTTT
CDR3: CASSKGGGRTEAFF

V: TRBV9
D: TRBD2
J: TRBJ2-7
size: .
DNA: TGTGCCAGCAGCCATACCGGGACTAGCTCCTACGAGCAGTACTTC
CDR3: CASSHTGTSSYEQYF

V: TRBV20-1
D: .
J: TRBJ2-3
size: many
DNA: TGCAGTGCTAGAGTCGGGGGAGGCACAGATACGCAGTATTTT
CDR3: CSARVGGGTDTQYF

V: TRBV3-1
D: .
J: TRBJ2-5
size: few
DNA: TGTGCCAGCAAGAGGAGGGGGACCGAAAAAGAGACCCAGTACTTC
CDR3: CASKRRGTEKETQYF

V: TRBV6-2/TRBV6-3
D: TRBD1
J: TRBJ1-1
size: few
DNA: TGTGCCAGCACTAGGGACAGGGGGTCCCTCCAACCCACTGAAGCTTTCTTT
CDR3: CASTRDRGSLQPTEAFF

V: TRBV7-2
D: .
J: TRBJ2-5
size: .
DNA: TGTGCCAGCAGCCGGGACTTGTACCAAGAGACCCAGTACTTC
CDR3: CASSRDLYQETQYF

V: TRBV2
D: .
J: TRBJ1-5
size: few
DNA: TGTGCCAGCAGTGAAACCGGGGCCGTCGATCAGCCCCAGCATTTT
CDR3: CASSETGAVDQPQHF

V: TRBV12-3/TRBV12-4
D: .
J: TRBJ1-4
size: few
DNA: TGTGCCAGCACCGCGACAGAAAAACTGTTTTTT
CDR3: CASTATEKLFF

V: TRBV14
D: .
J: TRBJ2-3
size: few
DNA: TGTGCCAGCAGCCAAGAAGCAGAGGGCACAGATACGCAGTATTTT
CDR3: CASSQEAEGTDTQYF

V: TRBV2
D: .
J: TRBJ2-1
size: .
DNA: TGTGCCAGCAGTGGACTCTCCCAGCAGTTCTTC
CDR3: CASSGLSQQFF